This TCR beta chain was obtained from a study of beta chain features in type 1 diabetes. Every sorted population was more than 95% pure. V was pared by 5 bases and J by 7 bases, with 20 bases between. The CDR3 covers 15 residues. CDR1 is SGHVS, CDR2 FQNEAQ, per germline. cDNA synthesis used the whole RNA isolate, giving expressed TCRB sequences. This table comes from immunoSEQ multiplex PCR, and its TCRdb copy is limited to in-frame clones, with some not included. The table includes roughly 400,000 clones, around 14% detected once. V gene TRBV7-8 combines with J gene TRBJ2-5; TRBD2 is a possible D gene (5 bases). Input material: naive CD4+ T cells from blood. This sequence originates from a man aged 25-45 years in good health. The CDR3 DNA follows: TGTGCCAGCAGCGCTACGCGTACTAGAGGAGGGACCCAGTACTTC. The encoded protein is CASSATRTRGGTQYF.